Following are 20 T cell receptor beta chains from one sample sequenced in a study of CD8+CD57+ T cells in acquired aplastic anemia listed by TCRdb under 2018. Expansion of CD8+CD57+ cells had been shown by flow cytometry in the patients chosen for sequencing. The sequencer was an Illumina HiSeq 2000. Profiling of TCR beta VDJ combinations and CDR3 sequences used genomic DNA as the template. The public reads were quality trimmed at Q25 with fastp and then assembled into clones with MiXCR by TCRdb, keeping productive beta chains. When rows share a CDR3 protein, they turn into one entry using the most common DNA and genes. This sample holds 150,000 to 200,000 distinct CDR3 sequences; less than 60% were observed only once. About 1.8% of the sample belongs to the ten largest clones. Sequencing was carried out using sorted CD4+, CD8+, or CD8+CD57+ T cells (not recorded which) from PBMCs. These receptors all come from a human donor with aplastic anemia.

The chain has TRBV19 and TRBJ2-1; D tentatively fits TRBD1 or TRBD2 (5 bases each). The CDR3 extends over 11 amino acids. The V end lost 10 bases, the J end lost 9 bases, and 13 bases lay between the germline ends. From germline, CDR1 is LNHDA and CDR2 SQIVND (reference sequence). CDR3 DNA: TGTGCCACAAATCGGGGCGTTGAGCAGTTCTTC. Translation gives CATNRGVEQFF.

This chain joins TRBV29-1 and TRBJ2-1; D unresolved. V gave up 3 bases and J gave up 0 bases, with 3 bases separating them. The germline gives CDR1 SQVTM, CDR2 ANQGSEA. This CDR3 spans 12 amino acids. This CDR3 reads CSVDPSYNEQFF. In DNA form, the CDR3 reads TGCAGCGTTGATCCCTCCTACAATGAGCAGTTCTTC.

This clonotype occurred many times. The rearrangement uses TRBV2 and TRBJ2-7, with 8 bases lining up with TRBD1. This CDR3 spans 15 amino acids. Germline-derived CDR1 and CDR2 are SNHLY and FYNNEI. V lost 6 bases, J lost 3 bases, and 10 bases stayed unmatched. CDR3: CASRVGTGGFYEQYF. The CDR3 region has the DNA TGTGCCAGCAGAGTAGGGACAGGAGGGTTCTACGAGCAGTACTTC.

The CDR3 is CASSRTGGETQYF. For the CDR3, the DNA is TGTGCCAGCAGCCGAACAGGTGGCGAGACCCAGTACTTC. V and J are TRBV7-2 and TRBJ2-5; possibly TRBD1 for D (5 bases). The V end lost 5 bases, the J end lost 5 bases, and 12 bases lay between the germline ends. This CDR3 comprises 13 residues. Germline V gene data show CDR1 as SGHTA and CDR2 as FQGNSA. Full variable domain (missing parts from reference TRBV7-2 and TRBJ2-5): GAGVSQSPSNKVTEKGKDVELRCDPISGHTALYWYRQSLGQGLEFLIYFQGNSAPDKSGLPSDRFSAERTGGSVSTLTIQRTQQEDSAVYLCASSRTGGETQYFGPGTRLLVL.

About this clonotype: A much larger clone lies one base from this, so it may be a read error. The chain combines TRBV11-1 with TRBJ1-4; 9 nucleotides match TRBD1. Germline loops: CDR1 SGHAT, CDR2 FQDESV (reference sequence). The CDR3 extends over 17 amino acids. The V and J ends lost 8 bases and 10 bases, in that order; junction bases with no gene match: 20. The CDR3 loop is CASLPSRRGTGYGKLFF. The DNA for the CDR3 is TGTGCCAGCTTACCCTCACGTCGGGGGACAGGGTATGGAAAACTGTTTTTT.

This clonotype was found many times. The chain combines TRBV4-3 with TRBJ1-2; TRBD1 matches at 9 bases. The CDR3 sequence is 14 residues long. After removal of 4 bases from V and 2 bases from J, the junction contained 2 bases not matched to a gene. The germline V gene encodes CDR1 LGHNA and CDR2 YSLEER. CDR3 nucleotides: TGCGCCAGCAGCCCGGGGACAGGGAACTATGGCTACACCTTC. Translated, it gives CASSPGTGNYGYTF.

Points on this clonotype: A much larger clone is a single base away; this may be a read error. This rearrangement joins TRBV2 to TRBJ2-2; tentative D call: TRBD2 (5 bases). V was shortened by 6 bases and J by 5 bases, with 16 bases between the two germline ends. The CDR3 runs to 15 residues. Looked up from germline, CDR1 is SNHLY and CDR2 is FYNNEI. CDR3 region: CASSVLVSRTGELFF. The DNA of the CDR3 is TGTGCCAGCAGCGTACTAGTAAGTCGGACCGGGGAGCTGTTTTTT.

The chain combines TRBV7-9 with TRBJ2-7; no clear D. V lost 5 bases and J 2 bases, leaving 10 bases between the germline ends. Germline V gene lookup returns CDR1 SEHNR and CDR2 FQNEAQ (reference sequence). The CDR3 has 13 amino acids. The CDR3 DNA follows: TGTGCCAGCAGCCCCGACTGGACCTACGAGCAGTACTTC. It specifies CASSPDWTYEQYF.

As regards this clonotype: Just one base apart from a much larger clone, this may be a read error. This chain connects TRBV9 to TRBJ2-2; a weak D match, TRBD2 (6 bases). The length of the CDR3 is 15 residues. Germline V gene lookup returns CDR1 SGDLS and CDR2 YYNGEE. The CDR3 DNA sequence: TGTGCCAGCGGGGTAACGGGAGTACCCACCGGGGAGCTGGTTTTT. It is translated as CASGVTGVPTGELVF.

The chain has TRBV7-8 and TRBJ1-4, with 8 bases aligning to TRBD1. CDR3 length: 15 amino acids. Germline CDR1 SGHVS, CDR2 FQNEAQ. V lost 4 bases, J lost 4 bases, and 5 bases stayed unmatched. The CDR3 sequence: CASSSQQGVNEKLFF. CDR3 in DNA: TGTGCCAGCAGCTCTCAACAGGGGGTTAATGAAAAACTGTTTTTT.

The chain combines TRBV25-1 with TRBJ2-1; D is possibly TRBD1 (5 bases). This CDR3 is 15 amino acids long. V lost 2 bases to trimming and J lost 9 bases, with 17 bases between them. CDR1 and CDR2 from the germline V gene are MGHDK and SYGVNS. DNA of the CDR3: TGTGCCAGCAGTGAAGGTCCCAGCAGGGTGAGTGAGCAGTTCTTC. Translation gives CASSEGPSRVSEQFF.

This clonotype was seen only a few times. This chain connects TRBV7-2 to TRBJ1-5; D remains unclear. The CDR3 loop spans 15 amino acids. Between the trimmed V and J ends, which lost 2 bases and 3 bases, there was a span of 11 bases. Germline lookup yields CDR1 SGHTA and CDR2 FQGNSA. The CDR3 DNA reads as TGTGCCAGCAGCTTATCCAGCCGAAACAATCAGCCCCAGCATTTT. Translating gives CASSLSSRNNQPQHF.

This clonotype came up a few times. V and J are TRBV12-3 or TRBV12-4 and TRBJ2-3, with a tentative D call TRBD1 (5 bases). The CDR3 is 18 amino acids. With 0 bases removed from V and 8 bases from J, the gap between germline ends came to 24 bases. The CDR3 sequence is CASSLARGHQGPGPTQYF. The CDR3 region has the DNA TGTGCCAGCAGTTTAGCGCGCGGACACCAAGGACCGGGTCCTACGCAGTATTTT.

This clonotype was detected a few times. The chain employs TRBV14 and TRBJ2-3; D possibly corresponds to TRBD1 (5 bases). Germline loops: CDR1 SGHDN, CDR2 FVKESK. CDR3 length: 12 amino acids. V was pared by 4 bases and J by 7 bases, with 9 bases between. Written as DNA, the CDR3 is TGTGCCAGCAGCCTAAGGACATATACGCAGTATTTT. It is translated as CASSLRTYTQYF.

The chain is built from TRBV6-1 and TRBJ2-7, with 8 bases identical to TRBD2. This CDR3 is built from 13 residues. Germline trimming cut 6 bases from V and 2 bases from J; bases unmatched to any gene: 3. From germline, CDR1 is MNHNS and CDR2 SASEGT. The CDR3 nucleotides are TGTGCCAGCAGACCGGGACTAGCCTACGAGCAGTACTTC. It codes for CASRPGLAYEQYF.

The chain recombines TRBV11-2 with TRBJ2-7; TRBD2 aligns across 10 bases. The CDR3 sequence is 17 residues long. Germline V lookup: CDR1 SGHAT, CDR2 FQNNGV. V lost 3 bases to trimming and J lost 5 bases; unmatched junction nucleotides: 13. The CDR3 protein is CASSFDHPSGRPHEQYF. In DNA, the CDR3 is TGTGCCAGCAGCTTCGACCACCCTAGCGGGAGACCCCACGAGCAGTACTTC.

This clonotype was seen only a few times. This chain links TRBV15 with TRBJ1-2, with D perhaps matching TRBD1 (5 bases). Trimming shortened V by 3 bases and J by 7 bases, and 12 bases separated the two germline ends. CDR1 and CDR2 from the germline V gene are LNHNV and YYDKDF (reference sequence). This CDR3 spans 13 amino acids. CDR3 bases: TGTGCCACCAGCAGGTCCCCAGGGACTGGCTACACCTTC. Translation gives CATSRSPGTGYTF.

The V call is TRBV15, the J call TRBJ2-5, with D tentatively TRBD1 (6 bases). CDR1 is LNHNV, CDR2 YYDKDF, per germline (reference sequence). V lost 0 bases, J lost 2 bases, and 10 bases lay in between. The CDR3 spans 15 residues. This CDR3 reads CATSREGTGQETQYF. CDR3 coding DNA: TGTGCCACCAGCAGAGAAGGAACAGGGCAAGAGACCCAGTACTTC.

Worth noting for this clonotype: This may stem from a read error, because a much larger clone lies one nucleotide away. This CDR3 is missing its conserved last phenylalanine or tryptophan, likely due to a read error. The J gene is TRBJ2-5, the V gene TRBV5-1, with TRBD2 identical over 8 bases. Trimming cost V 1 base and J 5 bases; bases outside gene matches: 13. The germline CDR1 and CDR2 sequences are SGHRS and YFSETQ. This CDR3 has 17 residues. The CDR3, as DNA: TGCGCCAGCAGCTTGAGTACTAGCGGAGGGAAAAGGGAGACCCAGTACCTC. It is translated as CASSLSTSGGKRETQYL.

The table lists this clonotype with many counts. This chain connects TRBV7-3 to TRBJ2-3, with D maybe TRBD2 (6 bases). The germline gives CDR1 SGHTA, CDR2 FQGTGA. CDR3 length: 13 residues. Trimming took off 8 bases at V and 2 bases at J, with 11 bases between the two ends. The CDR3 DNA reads TGTGCCAGCCGGGAGCGGTCCACAGATACGCAGTATTTT. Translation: CASRERSTDTQYF.